A selection of T cell receptor beta chains follows, all from one sample in a study of vaccination effects on CD4 cells after COVID-19. Using immunoSEQ multiplex PCR, the repertoire was profiled, and TCRdb retains in-frame clones only, with some absent. The sample lists about 80,000 clones, 77% seen once, with 1.1% in the top ten. What these receptors recognize is not known. The input for sequencing was CD4+ T cells from PBMCs cultured with HCoV-OC43 spike peptides, taken after COVID-19 vaccination. Receptors originate from a human donor who received a COVID-19 vaccine. CDR3s include the opening cysteine and the closing phenylalanine or tryptophan. A D gene is named only where the DNA matches it firmly. Some rows mark clone size as missing; the rest say once, few, many or name a class of expanded clone.

v_gene	d_gene	abundance	j_gene	CDR3aa	CDR3nt
TRBV5-1	NA	NA	TRBJ2-2	CASSLQVSGGELFF	TGCGCCAGCAGCTTACAGGTCTCCGGAGGGGAGCTGTTTTTT
TRBV10-1	TRBD1	NA	TRBJ2-2	CASSTTGGWTGELFF	TGCGCCAGCAGTACCACAGGGGGTTGGACCGGGGAGCTGTTTTTT
TRBV24-1	TRBD1	NA	TRBJ1-1	CARTGRNTEAFF	TGTGCCAGGACAGGGCGGAACACTGAAGCTTTCTTT
TRBV12-3/TRBV12-4	NA	NA	TRBJ1-1	CASSLKPNTEAFF	TGTGCCAGCAGTTTAAAGCCGAACACTGAAGCTTTCTTT
TRBV9	TRBD1	NA	TRBJ2-6	CASSVEGRGRFSGANVLTF	TGTGCCAGCAGCGTAGAGGGCAGGGGGCGTTTTTCTGGGGCCAACGTCCTGACTTTC
TRBV5-6	NA	NA	TRBJ2-1	CASSQITKRALGNEQFF	TGTGCCAGCAGCCAAATCACAAAGAGAGCCCTAGGGAATGAGCAGTTCTTC
TRBV3-1/TRBV3-2	NA	NA	TRBJ2-6	CASSPDSSGANVLTF	TGTGCCAGCAGCCCCGACAGCTCTGGGGCCAACGTCCTGACTTTC
TRBV28	NA	NA	TRBJ2-5	CASSSGGPGTQYF	TGTGCCAGCAGTTCGGGTGGACCCGGGACCCAGTACTTC
TRBV7-2	TRBD2	NA	TRBJ2-1	CASSAALGLAGRQFF	TGTGCCAGCAGCGCGGCCTTGGGACTAGCGGGGCGGCAGTTCTTC
TRBV29-1	NA	NA	TRBJ2-6	CSVGQSGANVLTF	TGCAGCGTTGGACAGTCTGGGGCCAACGTCCTGACTTTC
TRBV19	NA	NA	TRBJ1-3	CASSLTDLGGNTIYF	TGTGCCAGTAGTCTGACAGACCTCGGCGGAAACACCATATATTTT
TRBV10-2	NA	NA	TRBJ1-6	CASSEGLSYNSPLHF	TGCGCCAGCAGTGAGGGTTTGTCCTATAATTCACCCCTCCACTTT
TRBV20-1	NA	few	TRBJ1-5	CSASPSRGSGNQPQHF	TGCAGTGCTAGTCCTAGCCGGGGGTCCGGGAATCAGCCCCAGCATTTT